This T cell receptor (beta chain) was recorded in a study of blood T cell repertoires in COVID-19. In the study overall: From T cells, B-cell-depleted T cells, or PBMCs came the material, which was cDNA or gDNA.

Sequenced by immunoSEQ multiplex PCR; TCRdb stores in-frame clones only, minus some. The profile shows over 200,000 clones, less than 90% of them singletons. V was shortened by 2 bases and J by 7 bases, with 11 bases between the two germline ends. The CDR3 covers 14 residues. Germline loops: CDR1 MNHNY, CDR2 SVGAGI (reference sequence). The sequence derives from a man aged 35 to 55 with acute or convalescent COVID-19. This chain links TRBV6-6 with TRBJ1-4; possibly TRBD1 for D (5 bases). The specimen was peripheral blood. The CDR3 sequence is CASSYQGGGEKLFF. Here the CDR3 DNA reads TGTGCCAGCAGTTACCAGGGAGGAGGTGAAAAACTGTTTTTT.